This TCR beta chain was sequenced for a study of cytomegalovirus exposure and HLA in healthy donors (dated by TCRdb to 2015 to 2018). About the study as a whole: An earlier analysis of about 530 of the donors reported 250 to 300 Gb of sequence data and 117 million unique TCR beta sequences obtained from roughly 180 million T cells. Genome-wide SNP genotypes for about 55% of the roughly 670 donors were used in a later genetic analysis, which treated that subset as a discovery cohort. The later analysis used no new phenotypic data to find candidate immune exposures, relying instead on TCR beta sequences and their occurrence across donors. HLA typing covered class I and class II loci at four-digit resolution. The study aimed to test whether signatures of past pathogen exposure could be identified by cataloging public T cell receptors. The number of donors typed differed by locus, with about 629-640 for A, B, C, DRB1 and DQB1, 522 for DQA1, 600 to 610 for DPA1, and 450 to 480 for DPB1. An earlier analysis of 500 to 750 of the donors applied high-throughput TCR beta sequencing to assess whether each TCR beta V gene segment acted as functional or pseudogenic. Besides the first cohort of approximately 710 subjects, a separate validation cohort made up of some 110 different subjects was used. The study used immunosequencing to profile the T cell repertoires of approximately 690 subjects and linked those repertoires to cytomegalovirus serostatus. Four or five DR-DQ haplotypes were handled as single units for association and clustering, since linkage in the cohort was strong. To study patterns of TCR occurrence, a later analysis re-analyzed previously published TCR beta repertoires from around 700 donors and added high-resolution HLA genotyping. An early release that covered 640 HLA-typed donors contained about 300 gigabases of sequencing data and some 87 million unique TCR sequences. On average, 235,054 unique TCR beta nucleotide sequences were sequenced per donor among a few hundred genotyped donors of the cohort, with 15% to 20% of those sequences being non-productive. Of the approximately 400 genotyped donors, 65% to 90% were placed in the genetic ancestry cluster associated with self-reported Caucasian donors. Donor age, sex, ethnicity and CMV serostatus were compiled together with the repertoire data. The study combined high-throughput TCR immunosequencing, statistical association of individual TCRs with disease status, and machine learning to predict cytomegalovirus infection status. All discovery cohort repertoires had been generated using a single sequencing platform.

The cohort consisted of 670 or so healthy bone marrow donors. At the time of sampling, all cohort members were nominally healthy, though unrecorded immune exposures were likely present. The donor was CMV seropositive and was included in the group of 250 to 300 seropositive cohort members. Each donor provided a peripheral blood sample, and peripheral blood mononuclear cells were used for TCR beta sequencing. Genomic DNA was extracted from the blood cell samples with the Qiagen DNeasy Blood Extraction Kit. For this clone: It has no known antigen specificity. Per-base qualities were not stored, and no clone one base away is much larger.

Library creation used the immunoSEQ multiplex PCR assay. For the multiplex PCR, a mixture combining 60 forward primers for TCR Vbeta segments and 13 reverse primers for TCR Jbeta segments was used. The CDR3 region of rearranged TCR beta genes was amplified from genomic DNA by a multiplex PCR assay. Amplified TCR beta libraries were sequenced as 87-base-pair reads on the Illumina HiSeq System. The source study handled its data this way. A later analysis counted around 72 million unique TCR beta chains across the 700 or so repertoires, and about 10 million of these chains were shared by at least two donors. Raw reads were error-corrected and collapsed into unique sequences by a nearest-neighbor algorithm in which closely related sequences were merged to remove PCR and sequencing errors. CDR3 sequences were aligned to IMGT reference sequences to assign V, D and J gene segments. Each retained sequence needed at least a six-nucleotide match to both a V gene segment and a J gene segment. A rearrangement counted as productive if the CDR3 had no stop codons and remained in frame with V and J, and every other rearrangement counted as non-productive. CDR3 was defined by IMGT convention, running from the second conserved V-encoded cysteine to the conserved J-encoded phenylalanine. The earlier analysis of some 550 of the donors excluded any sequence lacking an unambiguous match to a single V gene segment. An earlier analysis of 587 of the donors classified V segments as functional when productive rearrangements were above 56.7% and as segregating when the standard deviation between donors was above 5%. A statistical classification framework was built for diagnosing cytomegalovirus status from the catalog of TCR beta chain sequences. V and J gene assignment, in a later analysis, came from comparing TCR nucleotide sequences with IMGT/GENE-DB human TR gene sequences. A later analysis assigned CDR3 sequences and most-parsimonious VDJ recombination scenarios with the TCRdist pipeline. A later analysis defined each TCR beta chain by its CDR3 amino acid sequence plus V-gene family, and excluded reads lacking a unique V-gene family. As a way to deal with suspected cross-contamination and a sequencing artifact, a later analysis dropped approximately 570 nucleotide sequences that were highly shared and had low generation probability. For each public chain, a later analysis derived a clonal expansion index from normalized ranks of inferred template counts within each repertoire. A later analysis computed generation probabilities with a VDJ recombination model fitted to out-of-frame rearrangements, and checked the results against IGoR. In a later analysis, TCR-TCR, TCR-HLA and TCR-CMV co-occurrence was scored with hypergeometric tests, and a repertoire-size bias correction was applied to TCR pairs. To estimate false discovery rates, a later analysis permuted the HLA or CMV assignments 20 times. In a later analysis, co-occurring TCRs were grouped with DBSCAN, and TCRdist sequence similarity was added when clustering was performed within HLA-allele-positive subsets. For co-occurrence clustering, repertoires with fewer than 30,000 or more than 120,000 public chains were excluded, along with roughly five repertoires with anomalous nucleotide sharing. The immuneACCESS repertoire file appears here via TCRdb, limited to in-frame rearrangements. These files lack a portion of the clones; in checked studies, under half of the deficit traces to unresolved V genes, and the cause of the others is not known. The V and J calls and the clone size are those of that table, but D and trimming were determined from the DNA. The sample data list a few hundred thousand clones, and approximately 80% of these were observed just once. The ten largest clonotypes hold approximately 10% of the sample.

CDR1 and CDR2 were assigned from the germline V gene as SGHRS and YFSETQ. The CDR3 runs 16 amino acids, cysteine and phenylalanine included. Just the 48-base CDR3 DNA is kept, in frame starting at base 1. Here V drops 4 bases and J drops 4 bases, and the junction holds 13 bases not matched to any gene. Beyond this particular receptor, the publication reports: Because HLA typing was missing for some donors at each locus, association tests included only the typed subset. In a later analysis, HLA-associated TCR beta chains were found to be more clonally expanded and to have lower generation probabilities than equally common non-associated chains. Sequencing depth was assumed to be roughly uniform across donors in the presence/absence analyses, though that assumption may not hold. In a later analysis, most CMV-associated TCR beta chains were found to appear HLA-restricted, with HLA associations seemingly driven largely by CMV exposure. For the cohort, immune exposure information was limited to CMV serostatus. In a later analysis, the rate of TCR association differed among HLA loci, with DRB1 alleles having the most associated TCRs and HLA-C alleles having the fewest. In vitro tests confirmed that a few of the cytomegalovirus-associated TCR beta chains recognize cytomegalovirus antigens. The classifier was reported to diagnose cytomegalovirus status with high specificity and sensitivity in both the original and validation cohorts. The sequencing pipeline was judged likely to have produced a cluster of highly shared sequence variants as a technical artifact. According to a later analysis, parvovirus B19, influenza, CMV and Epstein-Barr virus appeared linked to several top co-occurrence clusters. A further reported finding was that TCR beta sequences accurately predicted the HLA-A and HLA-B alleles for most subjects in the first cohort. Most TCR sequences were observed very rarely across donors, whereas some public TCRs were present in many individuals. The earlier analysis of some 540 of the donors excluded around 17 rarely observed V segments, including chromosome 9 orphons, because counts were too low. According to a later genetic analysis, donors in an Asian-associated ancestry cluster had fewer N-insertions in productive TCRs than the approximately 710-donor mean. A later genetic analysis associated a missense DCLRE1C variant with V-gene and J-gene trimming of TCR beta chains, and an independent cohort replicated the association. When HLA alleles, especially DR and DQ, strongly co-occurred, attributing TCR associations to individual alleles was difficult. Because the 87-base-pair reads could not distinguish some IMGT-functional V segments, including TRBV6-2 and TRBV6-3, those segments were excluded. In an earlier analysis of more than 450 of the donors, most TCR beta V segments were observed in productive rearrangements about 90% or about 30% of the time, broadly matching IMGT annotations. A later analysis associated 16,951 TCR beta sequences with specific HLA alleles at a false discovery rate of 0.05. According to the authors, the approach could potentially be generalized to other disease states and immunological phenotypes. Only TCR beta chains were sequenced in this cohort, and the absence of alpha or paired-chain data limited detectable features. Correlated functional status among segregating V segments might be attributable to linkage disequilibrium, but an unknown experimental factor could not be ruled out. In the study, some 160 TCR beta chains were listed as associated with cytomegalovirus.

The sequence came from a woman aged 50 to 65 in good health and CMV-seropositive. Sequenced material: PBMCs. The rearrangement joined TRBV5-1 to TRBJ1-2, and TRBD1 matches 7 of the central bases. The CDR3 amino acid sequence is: CASSKSGTDQTYGYTF. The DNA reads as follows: TGCGCCAGCAGCAAAAGTGGGACAGACCAGACCTATGGCTACACCTTC.